Shown below are 2 T cell receptor beta chains from a single sample sequenced in a study of blood T cell repertoires in COVID-19. The repertoire was sequenced with immunoSEQ multiplex PCR; TCRdb's copy has only in-frame clones and lacks some. The sample records about 230,000 clones, approximately 87% being singletons. Input material: peripheral blood. Every receptor here comes from a woman in her sixties or seventies with active or convalescent COVID-19.

The gene calls are TRBV2 and TRBJ1-5, with D possibly matching TRBD1 (6 bases). CDR1 SNHLY and CDR2 FYNNEI come from the germline V gene. The CDR3 extends over 15 amino acids. V lost 4 bases, J lost 4 bases, and 14 bases lay in between. The CDR3 sequence: CASSGRGGLNQPQHF. The CDR3 DNA follows: TGTGCCAGCAGTGGCAGGGGTGGGCTAAATCAGCCCCAGCATTTT. The full variable domain, its missing parts supplied by reference TRBV2 and TRBJ1-5, is EPEVTQTPSHQVTQMGQEVILRCVPISNHLYFYWYRQILGQKVEFLVSFYNNEISEKSEIFDDQFSVERPDGSNFTLKIRSTKLEDSAMYFCASSGRGGLNQPQHFGDGTRLSIL.

The chain has TRBV18 and TRBJ1-1; D possibly corresponds to TRBD1 (6 bases). The CDR3 runs 13 residues. Germline CDR1 reads KGHSH; CDR2 reads LQKENI. With 3 bases removed from V and 4 bases from J, the gap between germline ends came to 9 bases. CDR3 DNA sequence: TGTGCCAGCTCACCGATCAGGGGCACTGAAGCTTTCTTT. Protein sequence: CASSPIRGTEAFF.